The 10 T cell receptor beta chains presented below share a single source sample, sequenced in a study of blood T cell repertoires in COVID-19. Method: immunoSEQ multiplex PCR; TCRdb's copy keeps in-frame clones and lacks some. The table has 140,000 or so clones, roughly 87% seen once; the top ten hold roughly 1.5%. The sample was peripheral blood. The receptor source for this set is a human donor in a cohort sampled during active COVID-19.

The rearrangement uses TRBV5-1 and TRBJ1-1, with 8 nucleotides matching TRBD1. Germline CDR1 is SGHRS and CDR2 is YFSETQ. Trimming took 0 bases from V and 1 from J; bases not matched to a gene: 2. This CDR3 is 15 amino acids long. This CDR3 is CASSLAGTGNTEAFF. CDR3 sequence (DNA): TGCGCCAGCAGCTTGGCCGGGACAGGGAACACTGAAGCTTTCTTT.

The gene calls are TRBV6-6 and TRBJ1-2; D unresolved. V lost 0 bases and J lost 5, with 13 bases in between. This CDR3 contains 15 residues. Germline-derived CDR1 and CDR2 are MNHNY and SVGAGI (reference sequence). The chain's CDR3 is CASSYSVYPGYGYTF. The DNA of the CDR3 is TGTGCCAGCAGTTACTCGGTCTACCCGGGATATGGCTACACCTTC.

The rearrangement links TRBV5-6 to TRBJ2-5; TRBD2 matches 8 bases. After removal of 2 bases from V and 5 bases from J, the junction contained 5 bases not matched to a gene. Germline V CDR1 and CDR2: SGHDT, YYEEEE. The CDR3 totals 14 residues. The CDR3 here is CASSFAGGGETQYF. CDR3 coding DNA: TGTGCCAGCAGCTTCGCGGGGGGAGGGGAGACCCAGTACTTC.

The rearrangement links TRBV11-1 to TRBJ1-2, with 8 bases aligning to TRBD1. CDR1 and CDR2 (germline): SGHAT, FQDESV (reference sequence). V lost 2 bases, J lost 7 bases, and 9 bases stayed unmatched. CDR3 length: 15 residues. For the CDR3, the DNA is TGTGCCAGCAGCTTATGGGGCAGGGGGCAGATTGGCTACACCTTC. Translation: CASSLWGRGQIGYTF.

V and J are TRBV5-8 and TRBJ1-1; D uncertain. Trimming took off 6 bases at V and 1 base at J, with 13 bases between the two ends. This CDR3 spans 14 amino acids. Germline CDR1 is SGHTS and CDR2 is YDEGEE. The CDR3 DNA follows: TGTGCCAGCACCGCAAGCGGGGAGAACACTGAAGCTTTCTTT. Amino acids: CASTASGENTEAFF.

This chain joins TRBV7-8 and TRBJ1-1; TRBD1 matches at 7 bases. The germline V gene has CDR1 SGHVS and CDR2 FQNEAQ. The CDR3 covers 13 residues. With V trimmed by 3 bases and J by 6 bases, 4 bases remained unmatched. DNA of the CDR3: TGTGCCAGCAGCTTTACAGGGGATTCTGAAGCTTTCTTT. Its protein is CASSFTGDSEAFF.

The chain couples TRBV19 to TRBJ2-3, with 9 bases that match TRBD1. The V and J ends lost 5 bases and 5 bases, in that order; junction bases with no gene match: 8. This CDR3 has 15 residues. Germline CDR1 is LNHDA and CDR2 is SQIVND (reference sequence). CDR3 protein: CASSFGTGPGDTQYF. Written as DNA, the CDR3 is TGTGCCAGTAGTTTCGGGACAGGGCCGGGAGATACGCAGTATTTT.

The chain recombines TRBV6-5 with TRBJ2-2; D ambiguous. Looked up from germline, CDR1 is MNHEY and CDR2 is SVGAGI. The CDR3 is made up of 12 amino acids. The germline V and J ends were trimmed by 2 bases and 11 bases, with 9 bases remaining between them. As DNA, the CDR3 is TGTGCCAGCAGTTACCGGAGAGAAGAGCTGTTTTTT. Amino acids: CASSYRREELFF.

This chain joins TRBV7-2 and TRBJ1-5; 11 positions match TRBD1. Germline CDR1 SGHTA, CDR2 FQGNSA. This CDR3 is built from 15 residues. J gave up 6 bases and V 4 bases, and 5 bases lay outside the gene matches. The CDR3 DNA follows: TGTGCCAGCAGCTCCCGGACAGGGGGCGGTCAGCCCCAGCATTTT. Translating gives CASSSRTGGGQPQHF.

The J gene is TRBJ2-3, the V gene TRBV3-1 (or the pseudogene TRBV3-2), with TRBD2 matching 10 bases. The germline V gene encodes CDR1 LGHDT and CDR2 YNNKEL (reference sequence). The CDR3 totals 15 residues. J gave up 2 bases and V 4 bases, and 3 bases lay outside the gene matches. The CDR3 region has the DNA TGTGCCAGCAGCCCTCTAGCGGGGGCCACAGATACGCAGTATTTT. Amino acid sequence: CASSPLAGATDTQYF.